The next 21 T cell receptor beta chains were all read from a single sample in a study of response to subunit inactivated influenza vaccine (dated 2018 in TCRdb). The library was prepared using RT-PCR. Sequencing relied on an Illumina HiSeq 2500. TCRdb reanalyzed the raw reads on its own, using fastp at Q25 for trimming and MiXCR for clone calling, and kept in-frame beta chains. For every CDR3 protein sequence, its rows merge into one entry that carries the most common genes and DNA. The sample table lists about 500,000 distinct CDR3 sequences, over 10% of them with a count of one. 10% to 15% of the sample rests with the top ten. Reading the label with the study, this specimen's time point is: around 42 days after influenza vaccine administration. The sample in question was PBMCs from blood, obtained about 40 days after vaccination. The receptor source for this set is a man over 45 who received an inactivated influenza vaccine. Donor details come from another sample of the same person, matched by shared clones.

The chain recombines TRBV4-2 with TRBJ2-2; D might be TRBD1 (5 bases). The germline gives CDR1 LGHNA, CDR2 YNFKEQ. Trimming removed 0 bases from V and 5 bases from J, with 10 bases in between. This CDR3 is built from 15 residues. Here the CDR3 DNA reads TGTGCCAGCAGCCAAGAACTATACAGGACCGGGGAGCTGTTTTTT. This translates into CASSQELYRTGELFF.

This chain connects TRBV7-9 to TRBJ1-1; D unresolved. V was pared by 2 bases and J by 2 bases, with 9 bases between. This CDR3 spans 14 amino acids. Germline values: CDR1 SEHNR, CDR2 FQNEAQ (reference sequence). The CDR3 spells CASSLLQPNTEAFF. The CDR3 coding sequence is TGTGCCAGCAGCTTATTACAGCCCAACACTGAAGCTTTCTTT.

V gene TRBV20-1 combines with J gene TRBJ2-7, with 7 bases aligning to TRBD2. The CDR3 extends over 13 amino acids. J lost 3 bases, V lost 3 bases, and 5 bases had no gene match. Germline V gives CDR1 DFQATT, CDR2 SNEGSKA (reference sequence). CDR3 amino acids: CSASGTTLYEQYF. CDR3 nucleotide sequence: TGCAGTGCTAGCGGGACTACACTCTACGAGCAGTACTTC.

The CDR3 bases are TGCAGTGCTAGAGGGATCCACAGGGGAGGTGGTATTCGGCAGTTCTTC. As protein: CSARGIHRGGGIRQFF. This rearrangement joins TRBV20-1 to TRBJ2-1, with TRBD1 as a possible D gene (7 bases). This CDR3 has 16 residues. Germline CDR1 is DFQATT and CDR2 is SNEGSKA (reference sequence). Trimming took off 1 base at V and 12 bases at J, with 25 bases between the two ends.

The chain links TRBV29-1 to TRBJ2-7; no clear D. Per the germline V gene, CDR1 is SQVTM and CDR2 is ANQGSEA. This CDR3 has 11 amino acids. Trimming removed 7 bases at V and 3 bases at J, with 10 bases between. CDR3 protein: CSARADYEQYF. The CDR3 coding sequence is TGCAGCGCCCGGGCAGACTACGAGCAGTACTTC.

A note on this clonotype: The DNA is left out, because the CDR3 cannot be placed on it with certainty; the CDR3 is given as TCRdb lists it. The V and J genes are TRBV6-5 and TRBJ1-6. Germline CDR1 and CDR2: MNHEY and SVGAGI. The CDR3 extends over 15 residues, inclusive of both ends. CDR3 in amino acids: CASSSSGSYNSPLHF.

The sample holds a few counts of this clonotype. The chain employs TRBV3-1 and TRBJ2-1; 12 nucleotides align to TRBD2. Germline-derived CDR1 and CDR2 are LGHDT and YNNKEL (reference sequence). The ends lost 5 bases at V and 2 bases at J; junction bases unmatched: 7. The CDR3 totals 17 residues. CDR3 sequence reads: CASSSPLAGGTYNEQFF. The CDR3 region has the DNA TGTGCCAGCAGCTCCCCACTAGCGGGAGGCACCTACAATGAGCAGTTCTTC.

This clonotype has a handful of counts. This chain joins TRBV29-1 and TRBJ2-3; D possibly corresponds to TRBD2 (5 bases). V lost 7 bases, J lost 2 bases, and 16 bases lay in between. The CDR3 runs 14 residues. The germline V gene has CDR1 SQVTM and CDR2 ANQGSEA. DNA for the CDR3: TGCAGCGCGAATAATGGCGGGCTCACAGATACGCAGTATTTT. Translating it yields CSANNGGLTDTQYF.

This clonotype has at least ten counts. V gene TRBV27 combines with J gene TRBJ2-1, with 8 nucleotides matching TRBD2. The germline V gene encodes CDR1 MNHEY and CDR2 SMNVEV (reference sequence). V trimming: 2 bases; J trimming: 9 bases; junction bases outside the gene matches: 9. CDR3 length equals 15 residues. The CDR3 DNA follows: TGTGCCAGCAGTTTAAAAGGCGGGGGGACCCCTGAGCAGTTCTTC. Translation gives CASSLKGGGTPEQFF.

This clonotype was picked up a small number of times. The V gene is TRBV6-5, the J gene TRBJ2-7; D remains ambiguous. The length of the CDR3 is 14 residues. Germline V CDR1 and CDR2: MNHEY, SVGAGI. V lost 2 bases and J 1 base, leaving 9 bases between the germline ends. CDR3 region: CASSYRLASYEQYF. CDR3 nucleotides: TGTGCCAGCAGTTACAGGCTGGCATCCTACGAGCAGTACTTC.

This chain connects TRBV12-3 or TRBV12-4 to TRBJ2-7, with D tentatively TRBD2 (5 bases). The germline V and J ends were trimmed by 2 bases and 2 bases, with 10 bases remaining between them. This CDR3 has 14 amino acids. The CDR3, as DNA: TGTGCCAGCAGTTTAAGAGGGCCTACCTACGAGCAGTACTTC. It specifies CASSLRGPTYEQYF.

The sample holds a few counts of this clonotype. The rearrangement links TRBV20-1 to TRBJ2-1; 9 bases match TRBD2. V was clipped by 1 base and J by 5 bases; unmatched bases: 6. Looked up from germline, CDR1 is DFQATT and CDR2 is SNEGSKA (reference sequence). This CDR3 contains 15 residues. The CDR3 sequence: CSARAREGLHNEQFF. The CDR3, as DNA: TGCAGTGCTAGAGCGCGGGAGGGCCTCCACAATGAGCAGTTCTTC.

The rearrangement joins TRBV18 to TRBJ1-4; TRBD1 might be the D (5 bases). Deletions cut 5 bases from V and 8 bases from J, with 12 bases between. The CDR3 extends over 13 amino acids. In germline, CDR1 is KGHSH, CDR2 LQKENI. CDR3 in DNA: TGTGCCAGCTCATCCGGGACCGAGGAAAAACTGTTTTTT. It translates to CASSSGTEEKLFF.

The table lists this clonotype with a few counts. The rearrangement links TRBV27 to TRBJ2-5; no clear D. Trimming took off 3 bases at V and 2 bases at J, with 13 bases between the two ends. CDR3 length equals 15 residues. CDR1 is MNHEY and CDR2 is SMNVEV in the germline V gene (reference sequence). The CDR3 here is CASSLVPPRQETQYF. The CDR3 DNA follows: TGTGCCAGCAGTTTGGTCCCACCACGGCAAGAGACCCAGTACTTC.

Many counts were recorded for this clonotype. The chain joins TRBV12-3 or TRBV12-4 to TRBJ2-7, with TRBD1 matching over 7 bases. V was clipped by 7 bases and J by 2 bases; unmatched bases: 8. The CDR3 totals 14 residues. The CDR3 loop is CASTPTGRTYEQYF. The DNA for the CDR3 is TGTGCCAGCACTCCGACAGGGAGAACCTACGAGCAGTACTTC.

In this sample, this clonotype turned up a few times. The gene calls are TRBV12-3 or TRBV12-4 and TRBJ2-1; TRBD2 is a possible D gene (5 bases). The CDR3 spans 15 residues. V dropped 5 bases and J dropped 3 bases, with 14 bases sitting between them. This chain's CDR3 is CASSQAGGNYNEQFF. The CDR3, as DNA: TGTGCCAGCAGTCAGGCGGGCGGAAACTACAATGAGCAGTTCTTC.

In its sample, this clonotype was seen a few times. V is TRBV27 and J is TRBJ2-3; D may be TRBD1 or TRBD2 (5 bases each). V shed 5 bases and J shed 4 bases, with 19 bases lying between them. Germline CDR1 reads MNHEY; CDR2 reads SMNVEV (reference sequence). The CDR3 runs to 16 residues. In nucleotides, the CDR3 is TGTGCCAGCAGTACTGGTTTGAGGGGTGGGTCAGATACGCAGTATTTT. Its translation: CASSTGLRGGSDTQYF.

This clonotype was observed at least ten times. The genes are TRBV11-2 and TRBJ2-5; possibly TRBD1 or TRBD2 for D (5 bases each). Germline loops: CDR1 SGHAT, CDR2 FQNNGV. CDR3 length equals 14 residues. V was clipped by 6 bases and J by 2 bases, with 13 bases between them. The CDR3, as DNA: TGTGCCAGCAGAAGACTGGGACCACAAGAGACCCAGTACTTC. Its translation is CASRRLGPQETQYF. The full variable domain, its missing parts supplied by reference TRBV11-2 and TRBJ2-5, is EAGVAQSPRYKIIEKRQSVAFWCNPISGHATLYWYQQILGQGPKLLIQFQNNGVVDDSQLPKDRFSAERLKGVDSTLKIQPAKLEDSAVYLCASRRLGPQETQYFGPGTRLLVL.

The chain combines TRBV29-1 with TRBJ2-7, with 9 bases that match TRBD1. Trimming removed 5 bases from V and 1 base from J; junction bases left unmatched: 6. The CDR3 consists of 14 residues. The germline V gene encodes CDR1 SQVTM and CDR2 ANQGSEA. The CDR3 sequence is CSVRTGARSYEQYF. The CDR3 nucleotides read TGCAGCGTTCGGACAGGGGCGAGATCCTACGAGCAGTACTTC.

This clonotype was observed a few times. The rearrangement uses TRBV10-3 and TRBJ2-3; TRBD2 is a possible D gene (5 bases). From germline, CDR1 is ENHRY and CDR2 SYGVKD. V was trimmed by 7 bases and J by 1 base, leaving 9 bases between them. This CDR3 has 13 residues. CDR3 bases: TGTGCCATCAACCGGGAACGCACAGATACGCAGTATTTT. This translates into CAINRERTDTQYF.

The table lists this clonotype with a few counts. This rearrangement joins TRBV9 to TRBJ2-3, with TRBD2 matching over 13 bases. In germline, CDR1 is SGDLS, CDR2 YYNGEE. CDR3 length: 19 amino acids. The ends lost 0 bases at V and 3 bases at J; junction bases unmatched: 10. In DNA, the CDR3 is TGTGCCAGCAGCGTAGCCCCAACTAGCGGGAGGGCCCTGACAGATACGCAGTATTTT. Translated: CASSVAPTSGRALTDTQYF.